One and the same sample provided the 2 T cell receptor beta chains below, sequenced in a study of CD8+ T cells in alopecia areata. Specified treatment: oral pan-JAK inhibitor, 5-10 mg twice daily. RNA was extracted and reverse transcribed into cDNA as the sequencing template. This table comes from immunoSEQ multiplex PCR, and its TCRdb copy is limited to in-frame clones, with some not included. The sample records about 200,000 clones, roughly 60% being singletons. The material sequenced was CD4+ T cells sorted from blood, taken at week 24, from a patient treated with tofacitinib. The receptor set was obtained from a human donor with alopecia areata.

The CDR3 DNA sequence: TGTGCCAGCTCACCGAGGCAGGACCTCTACAATGAGCAGTTCTTC. Protein product: CASSPRQDLYNEQFF. The V call is TRBV18, the J call TRBJ2-1; D ambiguous. This CDR3 has 15 residues. Germline loops: CDR1 KGHSH, CDR2 LQKENI. The V end lost 3 bases, the J end lost 3 bases, and 12 bases lay between the germline ends. Drawing the rest from reference TRBV18 and TRBJ2-1, the complete variable domain is NAGVMQNPRHLVRRRGQEARLRCSPMKGHSHVYWYRQLPEEGLKFMVYLQKENIIDESGMPKERFSAEFPKEGPSILRIQQVVRGDSAAYFCASSPRQDLYNEQFFGPGTRLTVL.

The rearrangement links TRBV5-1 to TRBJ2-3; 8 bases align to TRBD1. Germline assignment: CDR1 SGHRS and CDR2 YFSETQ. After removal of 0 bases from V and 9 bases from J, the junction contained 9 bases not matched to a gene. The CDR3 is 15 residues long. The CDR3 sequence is CASSLGQGHPGTQYF. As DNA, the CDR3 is TGCGCCAGCAGCTTGGGACAGGGGCATCCTGGAACGCAGTATTTT.